A selection of T cell receptor beta chains follows, all from one sample in a study of blood T cell repertoires in COVID-19. This table comes from immunoSEQ multiplex PCR, and its TCRdb copy is limited to in-frame clones, with some not included. In the table there are about 220,000 clones, about 86% of which are singletons. Source material: peripheral blood. All receptors derive from a woman aged 45-65 years with COVID-19, enrolled during active disease. Both conserved end residues are part of each CDR3. The D gene is left open where the match is weak. Not all rows give a size; the values are once, few, many and, for expanded clones, a class.

clone_size j_call v_call cdr3_length d_call cdr3_nt cdr3_aa
- TRBJ2-2 TRBV7-2 16 - TGTGCCAGCAGCTTAGCGAGGACTACACACACCGGGGAGCTGTTTTTT CASSLARTTHTGELFF
few TRBJ2-7 TRBV3-1/TRBV3-2 17 TRBD2 TGTGCCAGCAGCCCAGGCGGGGAGGGCGGGGTCTCCTACGAGCAGTACTTC CASSPGGEGGVSYEQYF
- TRBJ1-5 TRBV7-8 17 TRBD1 TGTGCCAGCAGCTTAGTCGTCCAGGGGGGAGCTGTTCAGCCCCAGCATTTT CASSLVVQGGAVQPQHF
- TRBJ2-1 TRBV5-4 13 - TGTGCCAGCAGTTTACAGGGATCTGATGAGCAGTTCTTC CASSLQGSDEQFF
- TRBJ1-6 TRBV7-2 14 - TGTGCCAGCAGCTTAGGAGCCCATAATTCACCCCTCCACTTT CASSLGAHNSPLHF
- TRBJ2-3 TRBV5-1 14 - TGCGCCAGCACCATGGGCAGCAGCACAGATACGCAGTATTTT CASTMGSSTDTQYF
- TRBJ1-4 TRBV7-9 14 - TGTGCCAGCAGCTTCCGACAGGATAATGAAAAACTGTTTTTT CASSFRQDNEKLFF
- TRBJ2-5 TRBV11-2 15 - TGTGCCAGCAGCTTAAGACTGTTAGGGGGTGGGACCCAGTACTTC CASSLRLLGGGTQYF
- TRBJ2-5 TRBV15 16 TRBD2 TGTGCCACCAGCAGCGCCTTAGCGGGGGGGCAAGAGACCCAGTACTTC CATSSALAGGQETQYF
- TRBJ2-3 TRBV2 13 TRBD2 TGTGCCAGCAGTGGGGGGGGGACGGATACGCAGTATTTT CASSGGGTDTQYF
- TRBJ2-4 TRBV19 11 - TGTGCCAGTAGCCTCGAGAACATTCAGTACTTC CASSLENIQYF